These 13 T cell receptor beta chains were all obtained from the same sample, sequenced in a study of T cells in Graves' hyperthyroidism and ophthalmopathy. The CDR3 regions of TCR beta were amplified from RNA transcripts. HTBI primers were used for first-round RT-PCR of the TCR CDR3. TCRdb re-called the multiplex PCR reads with MiXCR, one entry per CDR3 protein. The sample has about 640,000 distinct CDR3 sequences, roughly 20% seen once; the top ten hold more than 30%. Sequenced sample: blood. Receptors originate from a man aged 25-45 years with Graves' ophthalmopathy.

This clonotype was found many times. V gene TRBV28 combines with J gene TRBJ2-3, with 7 bases fitting TRBD2. This CDR3 contains 15 residues. CDR1 is MDHEN, CDR2 SYDVKM, per germline. The ends lost 5 bases at V and 1 base at J; junction bases unmatched: 6. The CDR3, as DNA: TGTGCCAGCAGTCTAGCGGCCCCTGGCACAGATACGCAGTATTTT. It is translated as CASSLAAPGTDTQYF.

This chain connects TRBV20-1 to TRBJ2-7; D remains unclear. This CDR3 comprises 20 residues. CDR1 DFQATT and CDR2 SNEGSKA come from the germline V gene (reference sequence). The V end lost 3 bases, the J end lost 2 bases, and 32 bases lay between the germline ends. The CDR3 loop reads CSARKELMAALRGQAYEQYF. CDR3 nucleotides: TGCAGTGCTAGGAAGGAGTTGATGGCGGCCTTACGCGGCCAAGCCTACGAGCAGTACTTC.

This clonotype has ten or more counts. The chain recombines TRBV27 with TRBJ1-1, with D unclear. V shed 5 bases and J shed 3 bases, with 7 bases lying between them. This CDR3 spans 12 amino acids. In germline, CDR1 is MNHEY, CDR2 SMNVEV (reference sequence). Here the CDR3 DNA reads TGTGCCAGCAGTGGCTCCTACACTGAAGCTTTCTTT. Amino acid sequence: CASSGSYTEAFF.

A few counts support this clonotype. The rearrangement joins TRBV7-6 to TRBJ1-1; no clear D. V was shortened by 1 base and J by 1 base, with 13 bases between the two germline ends. The germline V gene encodes CDR1 SGHVS and CDR2 FNYEAQ. CDR3 length: 16 residues. As DNA, the CDR3 is TGTGCCAGCAGCTTAGAAGGCAGGATCGGGAACACTGAAGCTTTCTTT. Translating it yields CASSLEGRIGNTEAFF.

This clonotype was seen a handful of times. This chain connects TRBV29-1 to TRBJ2-3; D is ambiguous. CDR3 length equals 13 residues. Trimming pared 7 bases from V and 6 bases from J, leaving 17 bases between. Per the germline V gene, CDR1 is SQVTM and CDR2 is ANQGSEA. In DNA form, the CDR3 reads TGCAGCGCGACAAAACCGGCCAGGGATACGCAGTATTTT. Translating gives CSATKPARDTQYF.

This chain joins TRBV20-1 and TRBJ1-1; D gene unclear. This CDR3 has 11 amino acids. CDR1 is DFQATT and CDR2 is SNEGSKA in the germline V gene (reference sequence). With 6 bases removed from V and 4 bases from J, the gap between germline ends came to 9 bases. The CDR3 sequence is CSAPWGTEAFF. The CDR3 nucleotides read TGCAGTGCACCGTGGGGCACTGAAGCTTTCTTT.

This clonotype was seen more than once but under ten times. V is TRBV5-4 and J is TRBJ2-3; D not resolved. Germline loops: CDR1 SGHNT, CDR2 YYREEE (reference sequence). The CDR3 has 15 residues. The germline V and J ends were trimmed by 0 bases and 0 bases, with 8 bases remaining between them. The CDR3 DNA reads as TGTGCCAGCAGCTTGGACGGATTTAGCACAGATACGCAGTATTTT. Protein sequence: CASSLDGFSTDTQYF.

This clonotype was recorded a few times. The rearrangement uses TRBV7-3 and TRBJ1-6; no definite D call. V dropped 5 bases and J dropped 9 bases, with 17 bases sitting between them. This CDR3 has 15 residues. Germline V gene data show CDR1 as SGHTA and CDR2 as FQGTGA. The CDR3 DNA sequence: TGTGCCAGCAGCACAAGCGGGAACGGAGTTTCACCCCTCCACTTT. This sequence encodes CASSTSGNGVSPLHF.

CDR3 region: CASMGTGGTGELFF. The CDR3 nucleotides read TGTGCCAGCATGGGGACAGGGGGCACCGGGGAGCTGTTTTTT. The chain is built from TRBV12-3 or TRBV12-4 and TRBJ2-2; 11 bases line up with TRBD1. After removal of 7 bases from V and 4 bases from J, the junction contained 2 bases not matched to a gene. CDR3 length equals 14 residues.

The rearrangement links TRBV12-3 or TRBV12-4 to TRBJ2-5; no reliable D call. The CDR3 covers 13 residues. Trimming stripped 6 bases from V and 3 bases from J, with 11 bases between. The CDR3: CASSSSEEETQYF. The CDR3 coding sequence is TGTGCCAGCAGCTCATCGGAAGAAGAGACCCAGTACTTC.

This clonotype was seen only a few times. The chain recombines TRBV20-1 with TRBJ1-2, with D unresolved. Trimming cost V 2 bases and J 1 base, with 8 bases left between them. This CDR3 has 13 amino acids. CDR1 and CDR2 from the germline V gene are DFQATT and SNEGSKA (reference sequence). CDR3 nucleotide sequence: TGCAGTGCTAGACCAGGAGATAACTATGGCTACACCTTC. It translates to CSARPGDNYGYTF.

The V and J genes are TRBV7-2 and TRBJ1-5; tentative D call: TRBD1 (5 bases). Per germline, CDR1 SGHTA and CDR2 FQGNSA. This CDR3 has 15 residues. Deletions cut 5 bases from V and 3 bases from J, with 14 bases between. CDR3 amino acids: CASSRGGGPNQPQHF. The CDR3 coding sequence is TGTGCCAGCAGCCGCGGGGGAGGCCCCAATCAGCCCCAGCATTTT.

This chain joins TRBV28 and TRBJ1-2; D might be TRBD1 (5 bases). The ends were cut back, 5 bases at V and 3 bases at J, with 13 bases in the middle. Germline V gene sequence: CDR1 MDHEN, CDR2 SYDVKM. CDR3 length: 14 residues. CDR3: CASSPGGVDYGYTF. CDR3 in DNA: TGTGCCAGCAGTCCGGGGGGGGTTGACTATGGCTACACCTTC.